The 20 T cell receptor beta chains listed next were all sequenced from one sample in a study of blood T cell repertoires in COVID-19 (dated by TCRdb to between 2020 and 2021). The library relied on the immunoSEQ multiplex PCR assay. TCRdb's version of the immuneACCESS table is confined to in-frame rearrangements and falls short of the full clone set. An unresolved V gene accounts for under half of the shortfall where checked; the remainder is of unknown origin. The sample table contains roughly 170,000 clones; only one count was recorded for roughly nine tenths of them. The top ten constitute under 30% of the sample. The specimen was peripheral blood. The receptor source for this set is a man aged 60 to 69 with acute or convalescent COVID-19.

V gene TRBV9 combines with J gene TRBJ2-3; perhaps TRBD2 as D (5 bases). Trimming took 4 bases from V and 4 from J, leaving 13 bases between them. The CDR3 consists of 14 residues. Germline CDR1 is SGDLS and CDR2 is YYNGEE. CDR3 coding DNA: TGTGCCAGCAGCCCCCGGACTTTCCCAGATACGCAGTATTTT. Its translation is CASSPRTFPDTQYF.

The chain links TRBV11-2 to TRBJ2-2; a weak D match, TRBD2 (5 bases). Germline V gene sequence: CDR1 SGHAT, CDR2 FQNNGV. V lost 5 bases and J lost 1, with 11 bases in between. The CDR3 spans 15 residues. The CDR3 DNA follows: TGTGCCAGCAGCATCGGACTCCTGAACACCGGGGAGCTGTTTTTT. Translated: CASSIGLLNTGELFF.

V is TRBV11-2 and J is TRBJ2-1; no reliable D call. CDR3 length: 11 amino acids. The germline CDR1 and CDR2 sequences are SGHAT and FQNNGV. The V end was cut by 5 bases, the J end by 7 bases, with 6 bases between. The CDR3 DNA is TGTGCCAGCAGCATAAAAAATGAGCAGTTCTTC. Protein product: CASSIKNEQFF.

The J gene is TRBJ2-2, the V gene TRBV7-6; a possible D gene is TRBD1 (5 bases). The V gene lost 2 bases and the J gene lost 8 bases, with 15 bases spanning the gap. The CDR3 spans 15 residues. Germline V lookup: CDR1 SGHVS, CDR2 FNYEAQ. This CDR3 is CASSLFETVRGELFF. For the CDR3, the DNA is TGTGCCAGCAGCTTATTCGAGACAGTTCGTGGGGAGCTGTTTTTT.

V is TRBV24-1 and J is TRBJ2-2; 9 bases are a match to TRBD1. CDR1 and CDR2 from the germline V gene are KGHDR and SFDVKD. The CDR3 contains 15 residues. V dropped 10 bases and J dropped 7; count of bases not matched to a gene: 12. The CDR3 region has the DNA TGTGCCACGGGGTTTTACAGGGGGCTGAGCGGGGAGCTGTTTTTT. It yields the protein CATGFYRGLSGELFF.

The chain recombines TRBV6-5 with TRBJ2-1; D is unclear. V lost 2 bases, J lost 2 bases, and 10 bases lay in between. The CDR3 is 15 residues long. Germline V gene data show CDR1 as MNHEY and CDR2 as SVGAGI. CDR3 sequence reads: CASSYLATAYNEQFF. CDR3 bases: TGTGCCAGCAGTTACCTTGCCACAGCCTACAATGAGCAGTTCTTC.

V is TRBV11-3 and J is TRBJ1-6; D is undetermined. Germline lookup yields CDR1 SGHNT and CDR2 YENEEA. V lost 0 bases and J 9 bases, leaving 3 bases between the germline ends. This CDR3 contains 12 residues. The CDR3 DNA reads as TGTGCCAGCAGCTTAGACGGTTCACCCCTCCACTTT. Its protein is CASSLDGSPLHF.

The chain is built from TRBV7-8 and TRBJ2-2; no reliable D call. The CDR3 totals 14 residues. The V and J ends lost 7 bases and 0 bases respectively, with 9 bases between them. CDR1 is SGHVS, CDR2 FQNEAQ, per germline. The chain's CDR3 is CASTSLSNTGELFF. Here the CDR3 DNA reads TGTGCCAGCACCTCTCTCTCGAACACCGGGGAGCTGTTTTTT. The variable domain in full, with the rest retrieved from reference TRBV7-8 and TRBJ2-2, is GAGVSQSPRYKVAKRGQDVALRCDPISGHVSLFWYQQALGQGPEFLTYFQNEAQLDKSGLPSDRFFAERPEGSVSTLKIQRTQQEDSAVYLCASTSLSNTGELFFGEGSRLTVL.

The rearrangement joins TRBV5-1 to TRBJ2-7; tentative D call: TRBD2 (6 bases). V lost 1 base and J 5 bases, leaving 10 bases between the germline ends. Germline CDR1 reads SGHRS; CDR2 reads YFSETQ. This CDR3 contains 13 residues. The CDR3 bases are TGCGCCAGCAGCTTGCGGAGGGGCCACGAGCAGTACTTC. Amino acid sequence: CASSLRRGHEQYF. The full variable domain, completed using reference TRBV5-1 and TRBJ2-7, is KAGVTQTPRYLIKTRGQQVTLSCSPISGHRSVSWYQQTPGQGLQFLFEYFSETQRNKGNFPGRFSGRQFSNSRSEMNVSTLELGDSALYLCASSLRRGHEQYFGPGTRLTVT.

The chain has TRBV5-1 and TRBJ1-4; 10 bases are a match to TRBD1. The CDR3 loop spans 14 amino acids. V gave up 6 bases and J gave up 7 bases; unmatched junction bases: 6. Germline CDR1 reads SGHRS; CDR2 reads YFSETQ. The CDR3 spells CASTSDRGGEKLFF. CDR3 DNA sequence: TGCGCCAGCACCTCGGACAGGGGGGGTGAAAAACTGTTTTTT.

This rearrangement joins TRBV4-3 to TRBJ1-4; D unclear. The CDR3 sequence is 14 residues long. Trimming took 4 bases from V and 8 from J, leaving 14 bases between them. In germline, CDR1 is LGHNA, CDR2 YSLEER. This chain's CDR3 is CASSPGTTGEKLFF. The CDR3 coding sequence is TGCGCCAGCAGCCCAGGTACAACTGGGGAAAAACTGTTTTTT.

The V gene is TRBV9, the J gene TRBJ1-3; D uncertain. The CDR3 consists of 15 residues. Trimming shortened V by 4 bases and J by 0 bases, and 11 bases separated the two germline ends. In germline, CDR1 is SGDLS, CDR2 YYNGEE. The DNA of the CDR3 is TGTGCCAGCAGCCCTCACGTCGGCTCTGGAAACACCATATATTTT. Amino acids: CASSPHVGSGNTIYF. Variable domain in full (rest from reference TRBV9 and TRBJ1-3): DSGVTQTPKHLITATGQRVTLRCSPRSGDLSVYWYQQSLDQGLQFLIQYYNGEERAKGNILERFSAQQFPDLHSELNLSSLELGDSALYFCASSPHVGSGNTIYFGEGSWLTVV.

The genes are TRBV12-5 and TRBJ1-1; D may be TRBD1 (5 bases). Trimming stripped 4 bases from V and 5 bases from J, with 14 bases between. The CDR3 covers 14 residues. Germline V gene sequence: CDR1 LGHNT, CDR2 FRNRAP. CDR3 sequence (DNA): TGTGCTAGTGGTTCCCTCGGGGGATGGACTGAAGCTTTCTTT. Residues: CASGSLGGWTEAFF.

This chain links TRBV10-3 with TRBJ1-1; a possible D gene is TRBD1 (5 bases). V was cut by 3 bases and J by 0 bases, with 11 bases left in between. This CDR3 is built from 15 residues. The germline V gene has CDR1 ENHRY and CDR2 SYGVKD. The CDR3 here is CAISDPGLVNTEAFF. CDR3 sequence (DNA): TGTGCCATCAGTGACCCGGGACTGGTGAACACTGAAGCTTTCTTT.

The gene calls are TRBV2 and TRBJ2-7; D not certain. Germline CDR1 and CDR2: SNHLY and FYNNEI. This CDR3 has 13 amino acids. Trimming shortened V by 6 bases and J by 2 bases, and 11 bases separated the two germline ends. The CDR3 nucleotides are TGTGCCAGCAGCCCCGGTCTCACCTACGAGCAGTACGTC. This gives the protein CASSPGLTYEQYV.

The chain joins TRBV29-1 to TRBJ1-5; D might be TRBD1 (6 bases). V was pared by 4 bases and J by 5 bases, with 12 bases between. CDR1 and CDR2 from the germline V gene are SQVTM and ANQGSEA. CDR3 length equals 13 residues. CDR3 coding DNA: TGCAGCGTTGCCCACGGACAGTATCAGCCCCAGCATTTT. Protein: CSVAHGQYQPQHF.

J is TRBJ1-1 and V is TRBV30, with a weak D call TRBD1 (6 bases). Germline V gives CDR1 GTSNPN, CDR2 SVGIG (reference sequence). This CDR3 has 14 amino acids. Trimming shortened V by 3 bases and J by 1 base, and 12 bases separated the two germline ends. DNA for the CDR3: TGTGCCTGGAGACCCCCGGGACAGAACACTGAAGCTTTCTTT. Translation: CAWRPPGQNTEAFF.

The chain uses TRBV10-2 and TRBJ2-3, with 9 bases identical to TRBD1. The V segment lost 9 bases and the J segment 1 base; nucleotides outside the gene matches: 11. Germline CDR1 and CDR2: WSHSY and SAAADI. There are 16 residues in the CDR3. The CDR3 sequence is CASRQGDGPRTDTQYF. The CDR3 DNA reads TGCGCCAGTAGACAGGGGGATGGCCCCCGCACAGATACGCAGTATTTT.

V gene TRBV7-9 combines with J gene TRBJ1-1; 8 bases align to TRBD1. The CDR3 is 13 amino acids. Germline V CDR1 and CDR2: SEHNR, FQNEAQ (reference sequence). J was trimmed by 5 bases and V by 3 bases; bases with no gene match: 2. CDR3 residues: CASSFTGGTEAFF. DNA for the CDR3: TGTGCCAGCAGCTTTACAGGGGGTACTGAAGCTTTCTTT.

Points on this clone: Additional DNA sequences in this sample encode the identical CDR3. The rearrangement joins TRBV19 to TRBJ1-5; D ambiguous. Germline lookup yields CDR1 LNHDA and CDR2 SQIVND (reference sequence). This CDR3 contains 16 residues. Trimming took off 3 bases at V and 0 bases at J, with 12 bases between the two ends. CDR3 protein: CASSINPGYSNQPQHF. In DNA form, the CDR3 reads TGTGCCAGTAGTATTAACCCGGGTTATAGCAATCAGCCCCAGCATTTT.